The 31 T cell receptor beta chains given below trace back to one sample, sequenced in a study of shared clonotypes between healthy human individuals. Measured with immunoSEQ multiplex PCR; TCRdb has only the in-frame clones, and not every one. The sample yields around 640,000 clones, about 96% seen once. Cells designated naive CD8 were CD45RO-negative and were positively selected for CCR7, with terminally differentiated effector memory CD45RA+ cells excluded. The sample consisted of naive CD8+ T cells sorted from blood. The receptors were gathered from a woman aged 25 to 39 in good health.

The V call is TRBV27, the J call TRBJ2-7; TRBD1 agrees at 8 bases. Per germline, CDR1 MNHEY and CDR2 SMNVEV (reference sequence). The CDR3 loop spans 14 amino acids. CDR3 region: CVTRRQGTPYEQYF. CDR3 in DNA: TGTGTCACACGCCGACAGGGGACCCCCTACGAGCAGTACTTC.

This clone came up a few times. V gene TRBV7-9 combines with J gene TRBJ2-2, with 10 bases matching TRBD2. The CDR3 covers 16 residues. Germline values: CDR1 SEHNR, CDR2 FQNEAQ (reference sequence). After removal of 1 base from V and 4 bases from J, the junction contained 3 bases not matched to a gene. The CDR3 reads CASSLEAGGPTGELFF. In DNA form, the CDR3 reads TGTGCCAGCAGCTTAGAAGCGGGAGGGCCCACCGGGGAGCTGTTTTTT.

The V call is TRBV19, the J call TRBJ2-2; D perhaps matches TRBD1 (6 bases). The CDR3 has 16 residues. Between the trimmed V and J ends, which lost 0 bases and 2 bases, there was a span of 10 bases. In germline, CDR1 is LNHDA, CDR2 SQIVND (reference sequence). DNA of the CDR3: TGTGCCAGTAGTATAGATCAACAGGGAAACACCGGGGAGCTGTTTTTT. Translation gives CASSIDQQGNTGELFF.

In DNA form, the CDR3 reads TGTGCCAGCAGCCGTTCAGGGACCTCCTACGAGCAGTACTTC. This codes for CASSRSGTSYEQYF. The V gene is TRBV28, the J gene TRBJ2-5; D may match TRBD1 or TRBD2 (5 bases each). Gene TRBJ2-7 matches the end of the DNA better, so the J call may be wrong. This CDR3 region has 14 residues. Looked up from germline, CDR1 is MDHEN and CDR2 is SYDVKM.

The V gene is TRBV29-1, the J gene TRBJ2-4; maybe TRBD1 (5 bases). This CDR3 comprises 15 residues. Trimming removed 3 bases at V and 1 base at J, with 13 bases between. CDR1 and CDR2 (germline): SQVTM, ANQGSEA. CDR3 in amino acids: CSVEGRGSAKNIQYF. In DNA, the CDR3 is TGCAGCGTTGAGGGTAGGGGTTCGGCCAAAAACATTCAGTACTTC.

This clone showed up just once. This chain links TRBV2 with TRBJ2-6; the D is unclear. This CDR3 contains 16 residues. CDR1 is SNHLY, CDR2 FYNNEI, per germline. The V gene lost 5 bases and the J gene lost 2 bases, with 13 bases spanning the gap. In nucleotides, the CDR3 is TGTGCCAGCAGTCCTCCTTGGGGTACTGGGGCCAACGTCCTGACTTTC. Translated: CASSPPWGTGANVLTF.

The chain couples TRBV19 to TRBJ1-1; D might be TRBD1 (5 bases). CDR1 is LNHDA, CDR2 SQIVND, per germline (reference sequence). The ends were cut back, 1 base at V and 1 base at J, with 7 bases in the middle. The CDR3 covers 14 residues. In DNA form, the CDR3 reads TGTGCCAGTAGTATAGGCGGGGGGAACACTGAAGCTTTCTTT. Amino acid sequence: CASSIGGGNTEAFF. The full variable domain, with the rest looked up from reference TRBV19 and TRBJ1-1, is DGGITQSPKYLFRKEGQNVTLSCEQNLNHDAMYWYRQDPGQGLRLIYYSQIVNDFQKGDIAEGYSVSREKKESFPLTVTSAQKNPTAFYLCASSIGGGNTEAFFGQGTRLTVV.

Comments on this clone: Other nucleotide sequences from this sample produce the same CDR3. The chain recombines TRBV28 with TRBJ1-1; possible D gene TRBD1, 5 bases. V lost 2 bases, J lost 3 bases, and 7 bases lay in between. CDR3 size: 13 residues. Germline V gene data show CDR1 as MDHEN and CDR2 as SYDVKM. DNA for the CDR3: TGTGCCAGCAGTTTAGGGGCTGACACTGAAGCTTTCTTT. Protein product: CASSLGADTEAFF.

The rearrangement uses TRBV4-2 and TRBJ1-6; no clear D gene. There are 15 residues in the CDR3. Between the trimmed V and J ends, which lost 0 bases and 6 bases, there was a span of 9 bases. Germline assignment: CDR1 LGHNA and CDR2 YNFKEQ. CDR3 sequence: CASSQEEGSNSPLHF. CDR3 nucleotide sequence: TGTGCCAGCAGCCAAGAGGAAGGGTCTAATTCACCCCTCCACTTT.

The V and J genes are TRBV7-9 and TRBJ2-1, with a tentative D call TRBD1 (5 bases). This CDR3 is built from 15 residues. V gave up 5 bases and J gave up 4 bases, with 15 bases separating them. In germline, CDR1 is SEHNR, CDR2 FQNEAQ (reference sequence). CDR3 sequence reads: CASSPRQTQYNEQFF. The CDR3 DNA sequence: TGTGCCAGCAGCCCCAGACAGACTCAATACAATGAGCAGTTCTTC.

About this clone itself: Sequence at one end of the junction differs from germline and may be a read error. The V and J genes are TRBV19 and TRBJ1-2; D gene ambiguous. Germline V CDR1 and CDR2: LNHDA, SQIVND (reference sequence). CDR3 length: 10 amino acids. The CDR3 spells CATYRATVPF. CDR3 sequence (DNA): TGTGCCACTTACCGAGCCACAGTTCCTTTC.

This chain links TRBV4-2 with TRBJ2-7; D uncertain. Germline V gene lookup returns CDR1 LGHNA and CDR2 YNFKEQ. Trimming took 0 bases from V and 2 from J, leaving 11 bases between them. The CDR3 spans 15 residues. CDR3 in amino acids: CASSQDGGEAYEQYF. In DNA, the CDR3 is TGTGCCAGCAGCCAAGATGGCGGCGAGGCCTACGAGCAGTACTTC.

The chain carries TRBV4-1 and TRBJ2-3; no definite D call. V was trimmed by 0 bases and J by 10 bases, leaving 14 bases between them. The V gene's germline CDR1 is MGHRA and CDR2 YSYEKL. CDR3 length: 14 amino acids. The CDR3 DNA reads as TGCGCCAGCAGCCAAGAACCACCCCCCGATCCGCAGTATTTT. Translating gives CASSQEPPPDPQYF.

The chain employs TRBV2 and TRBJ2-7, with 7 bases identical to TRBD2. This CDR3 region has 13 residues. Trimming removed 8 bases from V and 3 bases from J; junction bases left unmatched: 7. Germline V lookup: CDR1 SNHLY, CDR2 FYNNEI. CDR3 DNA: TGTGCCAGCTCCGGACTAGTTGGCTACGAGCAGTACTTC. Translated, it gives CASSGLVGYEQYF.

The V call is TRBV27, the J call TRBJ1-5, with 10 bases fitting TRBD1. The V gene end was trimmed by 9 bases and the J gene end by 2 bases; junction bases not matched to a gene: 4. The CDR3 consists of 14 residues. Germline V gives CDR1 MNHEY, CDR2 SMNVEV (reference sequence). CDR3 residues: CASRQGAGNQPQHF. In nucleotides, the CDR3 is TGTGCCAGTCGACAGGGGGCTGGCAATCAGCCCCAGCATTTT.

The CDR3 here is CASSYSIGTSSYEQYF. The CDR3 bases are TGTGCCAGCAGTTACTCTATTGGGACAAGCTCCTACGAGCAGTACTTC. V and J are TRBV6-6 and TRBJ2-7; tentative D call: TRBD1 (6 bases). CDR3 size: 16 residues. CDR1 and CDR2 (germline): MNHNY, SVGAGI (reference sequence). The germline V and J ends were trimmed by 0 bases and 0 bases, with 12 bases remaining between them.

This clone was recorded only once. This chain uses TRBV7-9 with TRBJ1-2; unclear D gene. The germline V gene has CDR1 SEHNR and CDR2 FQNEAQ (reference sequence). The CDR3 runs 12 residues. The V end was cut by 1 base, the J end by 8 bases, with 8 bases between. The CDR3 region has the DNA TGTGCCAGCAGCTTAGTTGGGGAGGGCTACACCTTC. The encoded protein is CASSLVGEGYTF.

The CDR3 here is CASTVSGLPYNEQFF. CDR3 DNA sequence: TGTGCCAGCACCGTTAGCGGGCTCCCCTACAATGAGCAGTTCTTC. The chain uses TRBV9 and TRBJ2-1; 7 bases line up with TRBD2. The CDR3 totals 15 residues. The junction had 8 bases not matched to a gene; V was cut back by 6 bases and J by 2 bases. Germline V gene lookup returns CDR1 SGDLS and CDR2 YYNGEE.

This chain connects TRBV2 to TRBJ2-7, with a weak D call TRBD2 (6 bases). The V end was cut by 6 bases, the J end by 5 bases, with 20 bases between. Per the germline V gene, CDR1 is SNHLY and CDR2 is FYNNEI. The CDR3 has 15 residues. CDR3 region: CASRPLRGSRNEQYF. As DNA, the CDR3 is TGTGCCAGCAGACCACTTCGGGGGAGTCGGAACGAGCAGTACTTC.

The chain uses TRBV5-4 and TRBJ2-7, with D tentatively TRBD2 (5 bases). CDR3 length equals 11 residues. The germline V gene encodes CDR1 SGHNT and CDR2 YYREEE (reference sequence). Trimming left V 2 bases short and J 7 bases short, with 7 bases between. The CDR3 DNA is TGTGCCAGCAGCTTTTCGGGGGAGCAGTACTTC. This translates into CASSFSGEQYF.

The chain joins TRBV5-4 to TRBJ2-3; D perhaps matches TRBD2 (6 bases). Germline CDR1 and CDR2: SGHNT and YYREEE (reference sequence). The CDR3 is made up of 13 amino acids. V shed 5 bases and J shed 9 bases, with 16 bases lying between them. CDR3 sequence reads: CASREGSTETQYF. CDR3 DNA sequence: TGTGCCAGCAGGGAGGGAAGTACGGAGACGCAGTATTTT.

This chain links TRBV7-9 with TRBJ1-1; tentative D call: TRBD1 (5 bases). The CDR3 spans 14 residues. The V and J ends lost 2 bases and 0 bases respectively, with 7 bases between them. Germline V gene sequence: CDR1 SEHNR, CDR2 FQNEAQ (reference sequence). The CDR3 loop reads CASSLQGMNTEAFF. The CDR3 bases are TGTGCCAGCAGCTTACAGGGAATGAACACTGAAGCTTTCTTT.

The chain has TRBV11-2 and TRBJ2-7; possibly TRBD2 for D (5 bases). V was cut by 5 bases and J by 2 bases, with 19 bases left in between. Germline V gene data show CDR1 as SGHAT and CDR2 as FQNNGV. The CDR3 runs to 16 residues. The CDR3 DNA follows: TGTGCCAGCAGCACCCTTCGAGGGTTCAAGGCCTACGAGCAGTACTTC. Translating gives CASSTLRGFKAYEQYF.

The chain recombines TRBV6-6 with TRBJ2-1, with 7 bases matching TRBD2. The V gene end was trimmed by 0 bases and the J gene end by 5 bases; junction bases not matched to a gene: 7. Per the germline V gene, CDR1 is MNHNY and CDR2 is SVGAGI (reference sequence). The CDR3 loop spans 16 amino acids. CDR3 sequence: CASSYSTRGINNEQFF. The CDR3 DNA reads as TGTGCCAGCAGTTACTCGACGCGGGGGATTAACAATGAGCAGTTCTTC.

This clone is a singleton in its sample. The chain combines TRBV27 with TRBJ1-4; 7 bases match TRBD1. With 6 bases clipped from V and 6 bases from J, the junction kept 1 base outside the gene matches. Germline assignment: CDR1 MNHEY and CDR2 SMNVEV (reference sequence). The CDR3 is made up of 12 amino acids. CDR3 DNA: TGTGCCAGCAGCCAGGGGGATGAAAAACTGTTTTTT. Protein: CASSQGDEKLFF.

For this clone: At the DNA level, this CDR3 is encoded by other sequences in the same sample as well. This chain links TRBV27 with TRBJ2-7, with D maybe TRBD2 (6 bases). The germline V gene encodes CDR1 MNHEY and CDR2 SMNVEV (reference sequence). This CDR3 comprises 13 residues. V lost 5 bases, J lost 4 bases, and 12 bases lay in between. CDR3 DNA sequence: TGTGCCAGCAGTCTAGGGACTGGGTACGAGCAGTACTTC. Translated: CASSLGTGYEQYF.

The DNA of the CDR3 is TGTGCCAGCAGCTTAGTCTCGGCGCAACACGAGCAGTACTTC. Translated: CASSLVSAQHEQYF. The V gene is TRBV5-4, the J gene TRBJ2-7, with D hard to call. V lost 2 bases and J lost 5, with 14 bases in between. This CDR3 has 14 amino acids. Germline V CDR1 and CDR2: SGHNT, YYREEE (reference sequence).

This chain connects TRBV28 to TRBJ2-5; no firm D call. V dropped 2 bases and J dropped 8 bases, with 21 bases sitting between them. From germline, CDR1 is MDHEN and CDR2 SYDVKM. This CDR3 comprises 16 residues. In DNA, the CDR3 is TGTGCCAGCAGTTTACTGAACGACAATACTTGGGGAACCCAGTACTTC. Residues: CASSLLNDNTWGTQYF. Full variable domain (outside the CDR3, taken from reference TRBV28 and TRBJ2-5): DVKVTQSSRYLVKRTGEKVFLECVQDMDHENMFWYRQDPGLGLRLIYFSYDVKMKEKGDIPEGYSVSREKKERFSLILESASTNQTSMYLCASSLLNDNTWGTQYFGPGTRLLVL.

This clone appeared a single time. The V gene is TRBV28, the J gene TRBJ2-7, with 10 bases identical to TRBD1. Germline V gene data show CDR1 as MDHEN and CDR2 as SYDVKM. The length of the CDR3 is 14 residues. V was pared by 7 bases and J by 3 bases, with 6 bases of the junction left unmatched. The CDR3 region has the DNA TGTGCCAGCACTCCCCGGGACAGGGGCTACGAGCAGTACTTC. This gives the protein CASTPRDRGYEQYF.

This chain links TRBV4-1 with TRBJ2-1, with 9 bases lining up with TRBD2. V was clipped by 4 bases and J by 2 bases; unmatched bases: 3. The CDR3 contains 15 residues. Germline CDR1 reads MGHRA; CDR2 reads YSYEKL. CDR3 coding DNA: TGCGCCAGCAGCCGCCTAGCGGGAACCTACAATGAGCAGTTCTTC. Translating it yields CASSRLAGTYNEQFF.

The chain links TRBV29-1 to TRBJ2-7, with 15 bases lining up with TRBD2. J was trimmed by 2 bases and V by 4 bases; bases with no gene match: 9. Germline V lookup: CDR1 SQVTM, CDR2 ANQGSEA. This CDR3 spans 17 amino acids. CDR3: CSVVVPGLAGGTYEQYF. CDR3 sequence (DNA): TGCAGCGTTGTGGTACCGGGACTAGCGGGAGGAACCTACGAGCAGTACTTC.